These 4 T cell receptor beta chains share one sample of origin, sequenced in a study of blood T cell repertoires in COVID-19 (dated by TCRdb to about 2020). The library was obtained by the immunoSEQ multiplex PCR assay. TCRdb holds this immuneACCESS table with in-frame rearrangements only. Some clones are missing; in checked studies, unresolved V genes explain under half, and the rest has no known cause. The sample records 180,000 or so clones, over 75% of which are singletons. Together, the top ten hold approximately 10% of the sample. The sequencing input was PBMCs or T cells enriched from blood (not recorded which). The receptors shown here come from a man aged 50-60 years who had recovered from COVID-19.

The rearrangement joins TRBV10-3 to TRBJ2-7; D unresolved. This CDR3 contains 11 residues. Trimming removed 7 bases at V and 5 bases at J, with 9 bases between. Germline V gene lookup returns CDR1 ENHRY and CDR2 SYGVKD. The CDR3 sequence: CAIKSTHEQYF. CDR3 DNA: TGTGCCATCAAAAGTACTCACGAGCAGTACTTC.

This chain joins TRBV9 and TRBJ2-5; tentatively, D is TRBD2 (7 bases). From germline, CDR1 is SGDLS and CDR2 YYNGEE. The V end lost 2 bases, the J end lost 5 bases, and 13 bases lay between the germline ends. This CDR3 region has 14 residues. CDR3 region: CASSVIGRGETQYF. DNA for the CDR3: TGTGCCAGCAGCGTTATAGGGAGGGGGGAGACCCAGTACTTC.

This clone was seen a single time. The chain links TRBV28 to TRBJ1-2, with D maybe TRBD1 (6 bases). V was shortened by 5 bases and J by 7 bases, with 26 bases between the two germline ends. Looked up from germline, CDR1 is MDHEN and CDR2 is SYDVKM. This CDR3 has 17 amino acids. The CDR3 nucleotides read TGTGCCAGCAGTCTCACTGGGGCACTGGGGGGGGCGCGTGGCTACACCTTC. This sequence encodes CASSLTGALGGARGYTF.

The gene calls are TRBV2 and TRBJ2-1; D gene unclear. Germline CDR1 reads SNHLY; CDR2 reads FYNNEI. This CDR3 is built from 16 residues. CDR3 bases: TGTGGCACGGGTAGACTGTCTGATCCCTCCTACAATGAGCAGTTCTTC. Translating gives CGTGRLSDPSYNEQFF.